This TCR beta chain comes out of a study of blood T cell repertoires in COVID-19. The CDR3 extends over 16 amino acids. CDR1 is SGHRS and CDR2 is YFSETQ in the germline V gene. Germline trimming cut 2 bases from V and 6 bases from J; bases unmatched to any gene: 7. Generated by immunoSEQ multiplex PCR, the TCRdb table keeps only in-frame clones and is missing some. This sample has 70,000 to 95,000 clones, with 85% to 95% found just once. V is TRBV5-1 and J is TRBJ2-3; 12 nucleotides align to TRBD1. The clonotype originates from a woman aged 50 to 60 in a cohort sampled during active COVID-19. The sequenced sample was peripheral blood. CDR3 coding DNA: TGCGCCAGCAGCTTTCAGGGACAGGGGGCAACGGATACGCAGTATTTT. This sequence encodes CASSFQGQGATDTQYF.